A selection of T cell receptor beta chains follows, all from one sample in a study of cytomegalovirus exposure and HLA in healthy donors. The protocol was immunoSEQ multiplex PCR, while the TCRdb copy is restricted to in-frame clones and leaves out a portion. The sample contains about 69,000 clones, approximately 70% of which appear only once. The material sequenced was PBMCs. The origin of the receptors is a male donor in good health and CMV-seropositive. Both conserved end residues are part of each CDR3. Fields, in order: V gene, J gene, D gene, clone size, CDR3 DNA, CDR3 protein. The D gene is left open where the match is weak. Expanded clones get a size class; other rows say once, few or many, or leave the size out.

V: TRBV5-8
J: TRBJ1-2
D: .
size: medium-sized
DNA: TGTGCCAGCAGCTTGGGCGGCTTCTATGTCTACACCTTC
CDR3: CASSLGGFYVYTF

V: TRBV18
J: TRBJ2-7
D: TRBD2
size: .
DNA: TGTGCCAGCTCAACTACTAGCGGGCGATCTCTGGAATCCTACGAGCAGTACTTC
CDR3: CASSTTSGRSLESYEQYF

V: TRBV11-2
J: TRBJ1-3
D: .
size: .
DNA: TGTGCCAGCAGCTTAGGGGCATCAGGGTCTGGAAACACCATATATTTT
CDR3: CASSLGASGSGNTIYF

V: TRBV27
J: TRBJ1-3
D: TRBD1
size: once
DNA: TGTGCCAGCAGTCGAACAGGGGGCCGGAGAAACACCATATATTTT
CDR3: CASSRTGGRRNTIYF

V: TRBV5-6
J: TRBJ2-7
D: TRBD2
size: .
DNA: TGTGCCAGCAGCTTGGTCGGGCGCGGGAGGACCGGAAGAGAGCAGTACTTC
CDR3: CASSLVGRGRTGREQYF

V: TRBV15
J: TRBJ2-5
D: TRBD2
size: .
DNA: TGTGCCACCAGCAGAGAGCTAGCGGGAGGTCAGGAGACCCAGTACTTC
CDR3: CATSRELAGGQETQYF

V: TRBV7-9
J: TRBJ2-1
D: .
size: once
DNA: TGTGCCAGCAGCTTAGGATTCGACAGGCTCTACAATGAGCAGTTCTTC
CDR3: CASSLGFDRLYNEQFF

V: TRBV27
J: TRBJ2-3
D: .
size: .
DNA: TGTGCCAGCAGTTTATCCGTTACAGATACGCAGTATTTT
CDR3: CASSLSVTDTQYF

V: TRBV27
J: TRBJ2-3
D: .
size: .
DNA: TGTGCCAGCAGTTTCCTGTCTAGCACAGATACGCAGTATTTT
CDR3: CASSFLSSTDTQYF

V: TRBV5-6
J: TRBJ2-5
D: TRBD2
size: .
DNA: TGTGCCAGCAGCTTGCAGATCTTAGCGGGGGGGCGGGGCGAGACCCAGTACTTC
CDR3: CASSLQILAGGRGETQYF

V: TRBV5-6
J: TRBJ1-2
D: .
size: .
DNA: TGTGCCAACCTCAGGGTCCATTGGTATGGCTACACCTTC
CDR3: CANLRVHWYGYTF

V: TRBV7-9
J: TRBJ2-7
D: TRBD1
size: .
DNA: TGTGCCAGCAGTCCAGTTACGTCCGGGACAGGGGACGAGCAGTACTTC
CDR3: CASSPVTSGTGDEQYF

V: TRBV6-1
J: TRBJ2-7
D: TRBD1
size: .
DNA: TGTGCCAGCAAATACTACGACAGGGCCAACTACGAGCAGTACTTC
CDR3: CASKYYDRANYEQYF

V: TRBV6-5
J: TRBJ1-1
D: .
size: few
DNA: TGTGCCAGCAGTTTTTCGTCCAACACTGAAGCTTTCTTT
CDR3: CASSFSSNTEAFF

V: TRBV29-1
J: TRBJ2-7
D: TRBD2
size: .
DNA: TGCAGCGTTGTAGTAACTAGCGGACTCCCTTACGAGCAGTACTTC
CDR3: CSVVVTSGLPYEQYF

V: TRBV10-2
J: TRBJ1-5
D: .
size: .
DNA: TGCGCCAGCAGTGAGTCTCGGAATCAGCCCCAGCATTTT
CDR3: CASSESRNQPQHF

V: TRBV5-6
J: TRBJ1-4
D: .
size: .
DNA: TGTGCCAGCAGCTTTTTGACCGGGGTATCCGCAACTAATGAAAAACTGTTTTTT
CDR3: CASSFLTGVSATNEKLFF

V: TRBV11-2
J: TRBJ2-7
D: TRBD2
size: .
DNA: TGTGCCAGCAGCACCGGGACCGCGGGACTAGCGGGGACCTACGAGCAGTACTTC
CDR3: CASSTGTAGLAGTYEQYF

V: TRBV9
J: TRBJ2-1
D: TRBD2
size: few
DNA: TGTGCCAGCAGCGTAGCTAGCGGGAGTCGTAATGAGCAGTTCTTC
CDR3: CASSVASGSRNEQFF

V: TRBV30
J: TRBJ1-6
D: .
size: .
DNA: TGTGCCTGGAGTTTTCAGTTCCCCTATAATTCACCCCTCCACTTT
CDR3: CAWSFQFPYNSPLHF

V: TRBV29-1
J: TRBJ1-4
D: TRBD1
size: .
DNA: TGCAGCGTTGAAGAACAGGGGAAGGGTGAAAAACTGTTTTTT
CDR3: CSVEEQGKGEKLFF

V: TRBV7-2
J: TRBJ2-7
D: .
size: .
DNA: TGTGCCAGCAGCTTAGGGGGCCCAATCGTCTACGAGCAGTACTTC
CDR3: CASSLGGPIVYEQYF

V: TRBV6-6
J: TRBJ2-7
D: .
size: .
DNA: TGTGCCAGCAGTTACTCGATTAGGGGCCCCACCTACGAGCAGTACTTC
CDR3: CASSYSIRGPTYEQYF

V: TRBV9
J: TRBJ1-5
D: .
size: few
DNA: TGTGCCAGCAGCGTCCGGGGCAATCAGCCCCAGCATTTT
CDR3: CASSVRGNQPQHF

V: TRBV7-9
J: TRBJ2-7
D: .
size: .
DNA: TGTTCCAGCAGCTTGACAACCTACGAGCAGTACTTC
CDR3: CSSSLTTYEQYF

V: TRBV19
J: TRBJ2-7
D: TRBD1
size: .
DNA: TGTGCCAGTAGTACATACAGGGGCAACTACGAGCAGTACTTC
CDR3: CASSTYRGNYEQYF

V: TRBV15
J: TRBJ2-7
D: TRBD2
size: .
DNA: TGTGCCACCAACGGGAGGACATCCCCCTACGAGCAGTACTTC
CDR3: CATNGRTSPYEQYF